The 26 T cell receptor beta chains given below trace back to one sample, sequenced in a study of OX40 agonist ivuxolimab in advanced cancers. Assay used: immunoSEQ multiplex PCR; TCRdb lists only in-frame clones, some missing. The sample contains roughly 79,000 clones, under 90% of which appear only once. Source: CD4+ or CD8+ T cells sorted from blood, taken in a trial of the OX40 agonist ivuxolimab. These receptors were collected from an adult with an advanced solid tumor such as melanoma, head and neck, liver or kidney cancer.

The chain joins TRBV10-2 to TRBJ1-3; D remains ambiguous. Germline lookup yields CDR1 WSHSY and CDR2 SAAADI. V was clipped by 7 bases and J by 0 bases, with 7 bases between them. CDR3 length: 13 residues. The CDR3 nucleotides read TGCGCCAGCACACAATCCTCTGGAAACACCATATATTTT. This translates into CASTQSSGNTIYF.

This clone has only a few counts. The chain joins TRBV7-2 to TRBJ2-3; possibly TRBD2 for D (7 bases). Germline V CDR1 and CDR2: SGHTA, FQGNSA. Trimming removed 3 bases at V and 4 bases at J, with 14 bases between. The length of the CDR3 is 15 residues. CDR3 residues: CASSLAGAGADTQYF. The CDR3, as DNA: TGTGCCAGCAGCTTGGCGGGGGCAGGCGCAGATACGCAGTATTTT.

V usage is TRBV19 and J usage is TRBJ2-7; 10 positions match TRBD1. The V gene end was trimmed by 0 bases and the J gene end by 3 bases; junction bases not matched to a gene: 2. This CDR3 has 15 amino acids. Germline V gene lookup returns CDR1 LNHDA and CDR2 SQIVND (reference sequence). The CDR3 protein is CASSIDGTGDYEQYF. The DNA for the CDR3 is TGTGCCAGTAGTATAGATGGGACAGGGGACTACGAGCAGTACTTC.

This chain uses TRBV19 with TRBJ1-5; D uncertain. The CDR3 covers 14 residues. The germline V gene has CDR1 LNHDA and CDR2 SQIVND (reference sequence). With 5 bases removed from V and 4 bases from J, the gap between germline ends came to 12 bases. The CDR3 reads CASSPEVENQPQHF. The CDR3 DNA follows: TGTGCCAGTAGTCCAGAAGTGGAGAATCAGCCCCAGCATTTT. Using reference TRBV19 and TRBJ1-5 for the parts outside the CDR3, the full variable domain is DGGITQSPKYLFRKEGQNVTLSCEQNLNHDAMYWYRQDPGQGLRLIYYSQIVNDFQKGDIAEGYSVSREKKESFPLTVTSAQKNPTAFYLCASSPEVENQPQHFGDGTRLSIL.

In its sample, this clone was seen a few times. V usage is TRBV2 and J usage is TRBJ2-7; the match to TRBD1 covers 9 bases. Germline CDR1 and CDR2: SNHLY and FYNNEI. This CDR3 region has 14 residues. The V gene end was trimmed by 1 base and the J gene end by 2 bases; junction bases not matched to a gene: 0. CDR3 residues: CASSEGTGAYEQYF. In DNA, the CDR3 is TGTGCCAGCAGTGAAGGGACAGGGGCCTACGAGCAGTACTTC.

The rearrangement links TRBV9 to TRBJ1-2; no clear D gene. The CDR3 has 14 amino acids. Germline lookup yields CDR1 SGDLS and CDR2 YYNGEE. V was clipped by 0 bases and J by 4 bases, with 10 bases between them. The CDR3 DNA sequence: TGTGCCAGCAGCGTAGATATGTCCGTCTATGGCTACACCTTC. Translating it yields CASSVDMSVYGYTF.

The chain couples TRBV25-1 to TRBJ1-4, with a tentative D call TRBD1 (5 bases). In germline, CDR1 is MGHDK, CDR2 SYGVNS. V was shortened by 3 bases and J by 8 bases, with 16 bases between the two germline ends. The CDR3 has 15 amino acids. CDR3 region: CASSDHARVGEKLFF. Written as DNA, the CDR3 is TGTGCCAGCAGTGATCATGCCAGGGTTGGGGAAAAACTGTTTTTT. Based on the CDR3 plus reference TRBV25-1 and TRBJ1-4, the full variable domain is EADIYQTPRYLVIGTGKKITLECSQTMGHDKMYWYQQDPGMELHLIHYSYGVNSTEKGDLSSESTVSRIRTEHFPLTLESARPSHTSQYLCASSDHARVGEKLFFGSGTQLSVL.

The genes are TRBV18 and TRBJ2-4, with TRBD1 identical over 7 bases. From germline, CDR1 is KGHSH and CDR2 LQKENI. This CDR3 has 15 residues. J was trimmed by 2 bases and V by 2 bases; bases with no gene match: 3. CDR3 sequence: CASSPVTGSKNIQYF. The CDR3 nucleotides read TGTGCCAGCTCACCAGTGACAGGGTCCAAAAACATTCAGTACTTC.

V is TRBV30 and J is TRBJ1-2, with D uncertain. V dropped 3 bases and J dropped 4 bases, with 15 bases sitting between them. Germline assignment: CDR1 GTSNPN and CDR2 SVGIG (reference sequence). The CDR3 sequence is 14 residues long. CDR3 region: CAWRVRPESYGYTF. In DNA, the CDR3 is TGTGCCTGGAGGGTCCGGCCGGAATCCTATGGCTACACCTTC. The variable domain in full, with the rest retrieved from reference TRBV30 and TRBJ1-2, is SQTIHQWPATLVQPVGSPLSLECTVEGTSNPNLYWYRQAAGRGLQLLFYSVGIGQISSEVPQNLSASRPQDRQFILSSKKLLLSDSGFYLCAWRVRPESYGYTFGSGTRLTVV.

This chain joins TRBV30 and TRBJ2-1, with D tentatively TRBD2 (5 bases). Germline CDR1 is GTSNPN and CDR2 is SVGIG (reference sequence). V was shortened by 2 bases and J by 12 bases, with 11 bases between the two germline ends. The CDR3 loop spans 11 amino acids. CDR3 nucleotides: TGTGCCTGGAGTTTTGAGGGATGGCAGTTCTTC. Its protein product is CAWSFEGWQFF.

This clone was seen a handful of times. This chain connects TRBV5-4 to TRBJ2-3; D unresolved. There are 13 residues in the CDR3. Germline lookup yields CDR1 SGHNT and CDR2 YYREEE (reference sequence). V was shortened by 4 bases and J by 0 bases, with 6 bases between the two germline ends. DNA for the CDR3: TGTGCCAGCAGCACTTATAGCACAGATACGCAGTATTTT. Protein: CASSTYSTDTQYF. The whole variable domain, filled in from reference TRBV5-4 and TRBJ2-3, reads ETGVTQSPTHLIKTRGQQVTLRCSSQSGHNTVSWYQQALGQGPQFIFQYYREEENGRGNFPPRFSGLQFPNYSSELNVNALELDDSALYLCASSTYSTDTQYFGPGTRLTVL.

The chain has TRBV7-3 and TRBJ1-1; D not resolved. V was shortened by 5 bases and J by 0 bases, with 7 bases between the two germline ends. CDR1 and CDR2 from the germline V gene are SGHTA and FQGTGA. The CDR3 sequence is 13 residues long. DNA of the CDR3: TGTGCCAGCAGCCCTCATGTGAACACTGAAGCTTTCTTT. Translating it yields CASSPHVNTEAFF.

The chain combines TRBV5-1 with TRBJ2-1; 13 positions agree with TRBD2. Germline V gene lookup returns CDR1 SGHRS and CDR2 YFSETQ. CDR3 length: 18 residues. With 4 bases clipped from V and 7 bases from J, the junction kept 14 bases outside the gene matches. The CDR3 protein is CASSLLGLAGPLRNEQFF. The CDR3 region has the DNA TGCGCCAGCAGCCTTCTGGGACTAGCGGGACCCCTTCGAAATGAGCAGTTCTTC.

The chain links TRBV2 to TRBJ2-6, with a tentative D call TRBD1 (6 bases). Trimming pared 1 base from V and 4 bases from J, leaving 11 bases between. The CDR3 totals 16 residues. Germline V CDR1 and CDR2: SNHLY, FYNNEI. Here the CDR3 DNA reads TGTGCCAGCAGTGAAGTGCAGGGGTCGGGGGCCAACGTCCTGACTTTC. Its protein is CASSEVQGSGANVLTF.

This clone was observed once. The chain combines TRBV7-2 with TRBJ1-2; the D gene is possibly TRBD1 (5 bases). Trimming left V 1 base short and J 8 bases short, with 14 bases between. Germline values: CDR1 SGHTA, CDR2 FQGNSA. The CDR3 consists of 14 residues. CDR3 region: CASSLGQGGWGYTF. CDR3 nucleotides: TGTGCCAGCAGCTTAGGGCAGGGCGGTTGGGGCTACACCTTC.

This chain connects TRBV6-1 to TRBJ2-5, with D tentatively TRBD1 or TRBD2 (6 bases each). V lost 11 bases, J lost 5 bases, and 24 bases lay in between. Germline V gene lookup returns CDR1 MNHNS and CDR2 SASEGT. CDR3 length equals 15 residues. The CDR3 region is CASHKVRGRGETQYF. CDR3 bases: TGTGCCTCGCATAAGGTCAGGGGACGGGGGGAGACCCAGTACTTC.

This clone is a singleton in its sample. V and J are TRBV6-1 and TRBJ2-3; no reliable D call. Trimming stripped 0 bases from V and 4 bases from J, with 2 bases between. Germline loops: CDR1 MNHNS, CDR2 SASEGT. This CDR3 contains 12 residues. The CDR3 DNA reads as TGTGCCAGCAGTGAAGCGCCAGATACGCAGTATTTT. This sequence encodes CASSEAPDTQYF.

This clone was seen a few times. This chain links TRBV19 with TRBJ2-7; either TRBD1 or TRBD2 may fit D (6 bases each). The CDR3 has 15 residues. With 8 bases removed from V and 2 bases from J, the gap between germline ends came to 19 bases. CDR1 is LNHDA, CDR2 SQIVND, per germline (reference sequence). The CDR3 loop is CASGRGGQPTYEQYF. The CDR3 coding sequence is TGTGCCAGTGGGCGGGGAGGACAGCCTACCTACGAGCAGTACTTC.

The chain recombines TRBV4-3 with TRBJ2-7; 7 bases map to TRBD2. After removal of 0 bases from V and 0 bases from J, the junction contained 2 bases not matched to a gene. The germline V gene has CDR1 LGHNA and CDR2 YSLEER. This CDR3 has 15 residues. The CDR3 DNA follows: TGCGCCAGCAGCCAAGATTGGACTAGCTCCTACGAGCAGTACTTC. Translated, it gives CASSQDWTSSYEQYF.

CDR3 in amino acids: CASSFGGHEQFF. In nucleotides, the CDR3 is TGTGCCAGCAGCTTTGGGGGGCATGAGCAGTTCTTC. V and J are TRBV7-2 and TRBJ2-1; D may correspond to TRBD1 or TRBD2 (6 bases each). Germline values: CDR1 SGHTA, CDR2 FQGNSA. Trimming left V 3 bases short and J 8 bases short, with 8 bases between. The length of the CDR3 is 12 residues.

The CDR3 DNA is TGTGCCAGCTCACCTTCGGGGGGGGCGGGTAATCAGCCCCAGCATTTT. Translating it yields CASSPSGGAGNQPQHF. The V call is TRBV18, the J call TRBJ1-5, with D possibly matching TRBD1 (6 bases). CDR3 length: 16 residues. The V gene's germline CDR1 is KGHSH and CDR2 LQKENI. The V and J ends lost 3 bases and 4 bases respectively, with 16 bases between them.

The CDR3 DNA reads as TGTGCCAGCAGTGGGCGGGGGAAGTCTAGAATCTATGAGCAGTTCTTC. This codes for CASSGRGKSRIYEQFF. The chain employs TRBV28 and TRBJ2-1; 7 positions match TRBD2. This CDR3 region has 16 residues. The junction had 15 bases not matched to a gene; V was cut back by 5 bases and J by 8 bases. The V gene's germline CDR1 is MDHEN and CDR2 SYDVKM.

The chain links TRBV7-9 to TRBJ2-3; no clear D. Trimming shortened V by 1 base and J by 0 bases, and 11 bases separated the two germline ends. Germline V CDR1 and CDR2: SEHNR, FQNEAQ (reference sequence). The CDR3 loop spans 16 amino acids. The CDR3 DNA follows: TGTGCCAGCAGCTTAGGACACCGAATTAGCACAGATACGCAGTATTTT. Its protein product is CASSLGHRISTDTQYF.

The chain joins TRBV5-6 to TRBJ2-2; the D gene could be TRBD1 or TRBD2 (5 bases each). The CDR3 consists of 15 residues. Trimming cost V 7 bases and J 3 bases, with 16 bases left between them. Germline V gives CDR1 SGHDT, CDR2 YYEEEE. CDR3 loop: CASANEGLDTGELFF. The CDR3 nucleotides read TGTGCCAGCGCGAACGAGGGGTTGGACACCGGGGAGCTGTTTTTT. The full variable domain, its missing parts supplied by reference TRBV5-6 and TRBJ2-2, is DAGVTQSPTHLIKTRGQQVTLRCSPKSGHDTVSWYQQALGQGPQFIFQYYEEEERQRGNFPDRFSGHQFPNYSSELNVNALLLGDSALYLCASANEGLDTGELFFGEGSRLTVL.

The chain couples TRBV28 to TRBJ1-2; D is uncertain. The length of the CDR3 is 13 residues. Trimming shortened V by 3 bases and J by 8 bases, and 13 bases separated the two germline ends. From germline, CDR1 is MDHEN and CDR2 SYDVKM. Here the CDR3 DNA reads TGTGCCAGCAGTTTTGGGCCGCGAGGAGGCTACACCTTC. This sequence encodes CASSFGPRGGYTF.

The chain employs TRBV29-1 and TRBJ2-7; 9 bases agree with TRBD1. This CDR3 region has 14 residues. The ends lost 7 bases at V and 0 bases at J; junction bases unmatched: 7. The germline V gene has CDR1 SQVTM and CDR2 ANQGSEA. CDR3: CSAGTGTHSYEQYF. CDR3 coding DNA: TGCAGCGCCGGGACAGGGACACACTCCTACGAGCAGTACTTC.